What follows describes a single T cell receptor beta chain. The entry originates in a study of blood T cell repertoires in COVID-19. Looking at the study overall: COVID-19 samples collected from the United States, Italy and Spain covered acute and convalescent phases. PBMCs, B-cell-depleted T cells, or T cells provided the cDNA or gDNA that made up the material.

The CDR3 is 16 residues long. V lost 5 bases to trimming and J lost 5 bases; unmatched junction nucleotides: 9. Germline V CDR1 and CDR2: MNHEY, SVGEGT. Profiling relied on immunoSEQ multiplex PCR, and the TCRdb table lists in-frame clones only, not all of them. The data contain 150,000 to 200,000 clones, roughly 80% of them singletons. The source is a man aged 55 to 69 with active or convalescent COVID-19. The V and J genes are TRBV6-2 or TRBV6-3 and TRBJ2-1, with TRBD2 identical over 10 bases. Specimen: peripheral blood. The CDR3 region is CASSPSLGLADNEQFF. For the CDR3, the DNA is TGTGCCAGCAGTCCCAGCCTTGGACTAGCGGACAATGAGCAGTTCTTC.